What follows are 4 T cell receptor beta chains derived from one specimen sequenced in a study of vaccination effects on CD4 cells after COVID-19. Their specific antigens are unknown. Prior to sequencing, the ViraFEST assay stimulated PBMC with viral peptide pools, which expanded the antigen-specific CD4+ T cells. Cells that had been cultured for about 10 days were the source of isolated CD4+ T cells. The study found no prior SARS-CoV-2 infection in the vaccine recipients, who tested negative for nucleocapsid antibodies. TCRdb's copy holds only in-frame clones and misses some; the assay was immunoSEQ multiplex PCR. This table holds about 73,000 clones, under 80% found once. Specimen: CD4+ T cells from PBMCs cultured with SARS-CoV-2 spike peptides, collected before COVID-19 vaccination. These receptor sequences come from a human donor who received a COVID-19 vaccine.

CDR3 region: CASSQALAGGTDTQYF. The CDR3 nucleotides are TGTGCCAGCAGCCAGGCATTAGCGGGGGGCACAGATACGCAGTATTTT. J is TRBJ2-3 and V is TRBV4-2; 9 bases match TRBD2. The CDR3 loop spans 16 amino acids. Trimming took 3 bases from V and 1 from J; bases not matched to a gene: 5. Looked up from germline, CDR1 is LGHNA and CDR2 is YNFKEQ.

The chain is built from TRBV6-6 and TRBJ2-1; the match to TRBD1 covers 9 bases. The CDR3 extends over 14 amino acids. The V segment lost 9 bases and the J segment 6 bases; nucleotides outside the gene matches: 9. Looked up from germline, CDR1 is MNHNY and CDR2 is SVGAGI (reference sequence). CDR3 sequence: CASVGADRGNEQFF. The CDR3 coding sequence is TGTGCCAGTGTCGGAGCGGACAGGGGCAATGAGCAGTTCTTC.

This CDR3 is CSVEKGQGGEKLFF. CDR3 bases: TGCAGCGTTGAAAAGGGACAGGGCGGTGAAAAACTGTTTTTT. This chain links TRBV29-1 with TRBJ1-4; 9 positions match TRBD1. V shed 2 bases and J 7 bases; nucleotides not matched to a gene: 5. Germline lookup yields CDR1 SQVTM and CDR2 ANQGSEA. The CDR3 runs 14 residues.

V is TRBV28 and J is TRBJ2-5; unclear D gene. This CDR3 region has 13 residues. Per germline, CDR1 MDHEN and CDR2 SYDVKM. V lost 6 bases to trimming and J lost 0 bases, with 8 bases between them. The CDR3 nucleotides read TGTGCCAGCAGCTCAGGTTACCAAGAGACCCAGTACTTC. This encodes CASSSGYQETQYF. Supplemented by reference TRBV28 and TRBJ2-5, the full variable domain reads DVKVTQSSRYLVKRTGEKVFLECVQDMDHENMFWYRQDPGLGLRLIYFSYDVKMKEKGDIPEGYSVSREKKERFSLILESASTNQTSMYLCASSSGYQETQYFGPGTRLLVL.